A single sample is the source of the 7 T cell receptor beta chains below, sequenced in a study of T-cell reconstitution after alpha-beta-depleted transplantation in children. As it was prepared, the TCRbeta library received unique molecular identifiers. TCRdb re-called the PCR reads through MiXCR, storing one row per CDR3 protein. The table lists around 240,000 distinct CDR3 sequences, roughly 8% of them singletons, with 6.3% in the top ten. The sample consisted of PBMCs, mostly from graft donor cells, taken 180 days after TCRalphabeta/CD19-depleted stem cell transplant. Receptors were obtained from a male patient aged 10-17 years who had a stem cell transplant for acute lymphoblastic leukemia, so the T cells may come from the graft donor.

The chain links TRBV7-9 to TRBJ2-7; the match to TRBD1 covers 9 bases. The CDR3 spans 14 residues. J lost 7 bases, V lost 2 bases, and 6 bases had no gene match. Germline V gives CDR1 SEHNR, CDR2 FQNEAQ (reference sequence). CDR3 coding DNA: TGTGCCAGCAGCTTATATGGCGGGACAGGGGAGCAGTACTTC. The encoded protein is CASSLYGGTGEQYF.

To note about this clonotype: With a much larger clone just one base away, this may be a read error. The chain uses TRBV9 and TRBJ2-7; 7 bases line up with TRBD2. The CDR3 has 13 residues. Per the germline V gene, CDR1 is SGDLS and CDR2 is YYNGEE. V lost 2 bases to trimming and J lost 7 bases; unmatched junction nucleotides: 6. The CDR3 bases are TGTGCCAGCAGCGTCCTATCGGGGGGAGAGCAGTACTTC. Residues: CASSVLSGGEQYF.

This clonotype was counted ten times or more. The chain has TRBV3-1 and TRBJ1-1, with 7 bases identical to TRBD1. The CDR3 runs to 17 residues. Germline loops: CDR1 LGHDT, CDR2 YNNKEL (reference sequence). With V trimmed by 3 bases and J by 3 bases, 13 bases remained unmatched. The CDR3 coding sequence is TGTGCCAGCAGCCAGTACAGGGGCCCCGTCCGGGACACTGAAGCTTTCTTT. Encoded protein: CASSQYRGPVRDTEAFF.

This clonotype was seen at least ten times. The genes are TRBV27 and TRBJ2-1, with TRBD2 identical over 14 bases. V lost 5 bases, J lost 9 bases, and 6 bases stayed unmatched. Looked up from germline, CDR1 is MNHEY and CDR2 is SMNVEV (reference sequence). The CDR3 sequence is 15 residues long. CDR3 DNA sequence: TGTGCCAGCAGTCTGACTAGCGGGGGGGTTAGTGAGCAGTTCTTC. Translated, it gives CASSLTSGGVSEQFF.

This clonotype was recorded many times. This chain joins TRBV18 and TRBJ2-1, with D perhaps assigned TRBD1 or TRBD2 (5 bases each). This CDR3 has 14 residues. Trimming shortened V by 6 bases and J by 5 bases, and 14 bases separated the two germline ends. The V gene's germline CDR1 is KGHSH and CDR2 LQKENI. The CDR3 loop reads CASSPFGGHNEQFF. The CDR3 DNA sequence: TGTGCCAGCTCCCCGTTTGGGGGTCACAATGAGCAGTTCTTC.

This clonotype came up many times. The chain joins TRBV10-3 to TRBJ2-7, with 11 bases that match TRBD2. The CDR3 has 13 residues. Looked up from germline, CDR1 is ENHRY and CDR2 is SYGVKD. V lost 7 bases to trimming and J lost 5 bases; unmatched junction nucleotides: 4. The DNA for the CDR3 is TGTGCCATCACTAGCGGGAGGTGGGACGAGCAGTACTTC. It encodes CAITSGRWDEQYF.

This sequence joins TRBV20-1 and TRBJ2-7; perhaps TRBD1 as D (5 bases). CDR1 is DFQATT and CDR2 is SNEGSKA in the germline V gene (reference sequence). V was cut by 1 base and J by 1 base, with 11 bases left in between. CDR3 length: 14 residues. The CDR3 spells CSARGHRTSYEQYF. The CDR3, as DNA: TGCAGTGCTAGAGGGCACAGGACGTCCTACGAGCAGTACTTC.